The clone carrying this TCR beta chain appeared a single time. CDR3 size: 15 residues. Trimming removed 2 bases at V and 8 bases at J, with 15 bases between. CDR1 is LNHDA, CDR2 SQIVND, per germline (reference sequence). The sample is drawn from a study of T cell changes during pregnancy in multiple sclerosis. Only in-frame clones appear in the TCRdb table, and some are missing; sequencing was by immunoSEQ multiplex PCR. The table has fewer than 65,000 clones, 90% seen once; the top ten hold less than 4%. The material was peripheral blood, obtained in the first trimester of pregnancy. This clonotype was sampled from a female donor in good health, enrolled as a control in a pregnancy study. V gene TRBV19 combines with J gene TRBJ1-4; D is perhaps TRBD1 (5 bases). For the CDR3, the DNA is TGTGCCAGTAGTATAATATCCGGGGGTGGCGAAAAACTGTTTTTT. It translates to CASSIISGGGEKLFF.